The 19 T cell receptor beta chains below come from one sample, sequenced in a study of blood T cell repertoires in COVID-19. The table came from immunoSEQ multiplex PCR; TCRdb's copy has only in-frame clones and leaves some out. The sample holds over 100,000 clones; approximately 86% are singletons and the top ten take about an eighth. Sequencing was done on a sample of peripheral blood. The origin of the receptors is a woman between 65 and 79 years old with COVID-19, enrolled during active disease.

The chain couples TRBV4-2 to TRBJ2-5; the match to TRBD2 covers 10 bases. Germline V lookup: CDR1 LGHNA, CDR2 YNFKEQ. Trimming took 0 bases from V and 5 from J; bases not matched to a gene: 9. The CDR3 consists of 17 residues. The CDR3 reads CASSQESGGAIMETQYF. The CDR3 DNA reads TGTGCCAGCAGCCAAGAAAGCGGGGGGGCAATAATGGAGACCCAGTACTTC.

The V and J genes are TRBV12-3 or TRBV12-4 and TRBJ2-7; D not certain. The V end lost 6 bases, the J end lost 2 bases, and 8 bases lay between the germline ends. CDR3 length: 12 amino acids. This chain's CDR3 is CASSPAAYEQYF. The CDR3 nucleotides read TGTGCCAGCAGCCCTGCGGCCTACGAGCAGTACTTC.

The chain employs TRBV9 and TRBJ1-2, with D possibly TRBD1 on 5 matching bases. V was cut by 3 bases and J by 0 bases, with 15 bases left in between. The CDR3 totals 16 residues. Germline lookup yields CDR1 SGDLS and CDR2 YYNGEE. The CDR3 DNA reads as TGTGCCAGCAGCGCGCCCAGGGAAACCACTAACTATGGCTACACCTTC. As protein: CASSAPRETTNYGYTF.

DNA of the CDR3: TGTGCCAGCAGTTACTCGACTAGCACAGATACGCAGTATTTT. As protein: CASSYSTSTDTQYF. V usage is TRBV6-2 or TRBV6-3 and J usage is TRBJ2-3; D is ambiguous. The germline CDR1 and CDR2 sequences are MNHEY and SVGEGT. V was pared by 0 bases and J by 0 bases, with 4 bases between. The CDR3 has 14 amino acids.

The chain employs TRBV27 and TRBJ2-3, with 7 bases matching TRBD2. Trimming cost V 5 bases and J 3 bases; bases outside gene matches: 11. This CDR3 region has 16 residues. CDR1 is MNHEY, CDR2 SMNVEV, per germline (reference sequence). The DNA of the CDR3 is TGTGCCAGCAGTGGAAGGTCGGGGGGATTAACAGATACGCAGTATTTT. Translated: CASSGRSGGLTDTQYF.

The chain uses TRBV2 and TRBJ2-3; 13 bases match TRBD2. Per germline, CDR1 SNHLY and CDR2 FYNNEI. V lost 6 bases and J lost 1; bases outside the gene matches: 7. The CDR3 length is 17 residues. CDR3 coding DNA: TGTGCCAGCAGCGATCCCGGGACTAGCGGGGGCACAGATACGCAGTATTTT. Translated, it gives CASSDPGTSGGTDTQYF.

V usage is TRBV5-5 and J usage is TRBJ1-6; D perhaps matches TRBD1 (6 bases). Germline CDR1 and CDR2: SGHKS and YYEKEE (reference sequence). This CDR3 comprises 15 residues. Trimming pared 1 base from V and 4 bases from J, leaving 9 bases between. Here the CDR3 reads CASSLIQGYNSPLHF. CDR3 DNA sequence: TGTGCCAGCAGCTTGATCCAGGGGTATAATTCACCCCTCCACTTT.

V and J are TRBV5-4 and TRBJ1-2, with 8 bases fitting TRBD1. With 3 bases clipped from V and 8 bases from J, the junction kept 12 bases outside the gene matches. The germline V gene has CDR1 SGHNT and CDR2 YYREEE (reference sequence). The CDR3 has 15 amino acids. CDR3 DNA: TGTGCCAGCAGCTCCGGACAGGGAAGGTCTCCGGGCTACACCTTC. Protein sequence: CASSSGQGRSPGYTF.

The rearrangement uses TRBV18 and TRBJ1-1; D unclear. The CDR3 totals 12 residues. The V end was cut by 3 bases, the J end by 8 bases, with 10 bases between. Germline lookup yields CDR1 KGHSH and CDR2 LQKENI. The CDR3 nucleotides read TGTGCCAGCTCACCTAACAGTCCGGAAGCTTTCTTT. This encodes CASSPNSPEAFF.

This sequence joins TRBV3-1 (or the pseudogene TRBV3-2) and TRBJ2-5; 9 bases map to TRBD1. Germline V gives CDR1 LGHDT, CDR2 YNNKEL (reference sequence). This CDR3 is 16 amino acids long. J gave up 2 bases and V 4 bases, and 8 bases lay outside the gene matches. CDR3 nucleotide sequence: TGTGCCAGCAGCCGGGGTACAGGGGGCGGACAAGAGACCCAGTACTTC. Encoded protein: CASSRGTGGGQETQYF.

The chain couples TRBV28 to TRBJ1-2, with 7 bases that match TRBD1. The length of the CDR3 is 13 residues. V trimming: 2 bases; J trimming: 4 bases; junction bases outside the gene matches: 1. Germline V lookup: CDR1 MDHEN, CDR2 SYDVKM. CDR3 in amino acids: CASSLDRAYGYTF. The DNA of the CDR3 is TGTGCCAGCAGTTTAGACAGGGCCTATGGCTACACCTTC.

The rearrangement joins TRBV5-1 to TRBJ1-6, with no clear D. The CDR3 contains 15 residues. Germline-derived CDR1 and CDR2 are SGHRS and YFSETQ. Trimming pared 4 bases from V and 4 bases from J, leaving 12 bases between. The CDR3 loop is CASSEGVAYNSPLHF. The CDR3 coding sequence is TGCGCCAGCAGCGAGGGAGTAGCGTATAATTCACCCCTCCACTTT.

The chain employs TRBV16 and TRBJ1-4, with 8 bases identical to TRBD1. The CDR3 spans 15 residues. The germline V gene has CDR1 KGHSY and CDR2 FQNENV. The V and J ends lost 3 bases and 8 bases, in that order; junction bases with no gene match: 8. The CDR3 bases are TGTGCCAGCAGCCATCTGCCAGGGGGCGAGGAAAAACTGTTTTTT. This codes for CASSHLPGGEEKLFF.

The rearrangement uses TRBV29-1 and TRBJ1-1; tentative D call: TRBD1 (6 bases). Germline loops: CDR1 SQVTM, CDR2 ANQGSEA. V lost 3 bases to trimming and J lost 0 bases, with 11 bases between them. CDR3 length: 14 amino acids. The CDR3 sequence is CSVETGRVNTEAFF. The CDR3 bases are TGCAGCGTTGAGACAGGACGGGTGAACACTGAAGCTTTCTTT.

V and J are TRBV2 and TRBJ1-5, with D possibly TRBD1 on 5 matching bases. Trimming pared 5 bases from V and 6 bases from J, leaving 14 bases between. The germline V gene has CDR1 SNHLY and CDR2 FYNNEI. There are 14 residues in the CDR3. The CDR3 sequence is CASSSPGVGQPQHF. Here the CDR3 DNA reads TGTGCCAGCAGTTCCCCGGGGGTTGGTCAGCCCCAGCATTTT.

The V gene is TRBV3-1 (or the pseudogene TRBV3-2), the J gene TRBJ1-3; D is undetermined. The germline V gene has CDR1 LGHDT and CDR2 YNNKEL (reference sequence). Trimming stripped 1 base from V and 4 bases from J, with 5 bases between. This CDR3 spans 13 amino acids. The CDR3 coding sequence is TGTGCCAGCAGCCAAGGTCAGGGAAACACCATATATTTT. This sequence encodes CASSQGQGNTIYF.

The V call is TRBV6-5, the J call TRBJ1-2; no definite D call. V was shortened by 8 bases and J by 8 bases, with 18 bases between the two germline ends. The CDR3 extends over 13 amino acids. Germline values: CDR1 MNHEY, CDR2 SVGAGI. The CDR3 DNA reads TGTGCCAGCTCATCAGTCGGGGTCGGGGGCTACACCTTC. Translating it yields CASSSVGVGGYTF.

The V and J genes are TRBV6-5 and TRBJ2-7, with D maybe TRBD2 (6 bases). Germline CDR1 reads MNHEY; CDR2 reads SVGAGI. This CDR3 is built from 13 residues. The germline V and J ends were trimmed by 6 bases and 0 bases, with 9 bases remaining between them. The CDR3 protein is CASSREPSYEQYF. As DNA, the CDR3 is TGTGCCAGCAGCCGGGAGCCCTCCTACGAGCAGTACTTC.

This chain's CDR3 is CAWGLGGYSPLHF. CDR3 in DNA: TGTGCCTGGGGCTTAGGGGGCTATTCACCCCTCCACTTT. The chain recombines TRBV30 with TRBJ1-6; 7 bases map to TRBD1. The length of the CDR3 is 13 residues. The trim removed 5 bases at V and 8 bases at J, leaving 6 bases unmatched. Germline loops: CDR1 GTSNPN, CDR2 SVGIG (reference sequence).